The clone carrying this TCR beta chain was counted ten times or more. The antigen is not known. The time point was: patch test 2, 6 weeks after DPC sensitization. Documented treatment: therapeutic diphenylcyclopropenone sensitization with weekly scalp DPC. The sample is drawn from a study of human T cells and chemical hapten exposure. About the research overall: Slight differences in pooled library volume were the main source of varying TCR yields across samples.

MiXCR, applied by TCRdb to the RACE reads, yields one record per CDR3 protein. The sample includes about 82,000 distinct CDR3 sequences, 5% to 8.5% of them seen just once. Study-level results: Healthy people's immune response may differ from that of the donors, who had alopecia.

There are 14 residues in the CDR3. V was shortened by 6 bases and J by 7 bases, with 16 bases between the two germline ends. The sample here was whole blood, taken in connection with sensitization to the hapten diphenylcyclopropenone (DPC). The clonotype was recovered from a woman in her twenties or thirties with alopecia areata. Some clones in this sample may be carry-over from other donors' samples. The gene calls are TRBV12-3 or TRBV12-4 and TRBJ2-1, with D possibly called TRBD1 or TRBD2 (5 bases each). CDR3 coding DNA: TGTGCCAGCAGCCCTCCGACTAAGGGGAATGAGCAGTTCTTC. This translates into CASSPPTKGNEQFF.